The entry that follows covers one T cell receptor (beta chain) sequence. Living in under 30 US areas, the participants were between roughly 18 and 95 years of age. Cohort assignment relied on participant-reported clinical history. The data were produced by immunoSEQ multiplex PCR, yet TCRdb's version contains in-frame clones alone and is incomplete. Of around 360,000 clones in the sample, over 75% were seen once. This sample is drawn from a study of blood T cell repertoires in COVID-19. V gave up 5 bases and J gave up 1 base; unmatched junction bases: 6. Germline lookup yields CDR1 SGHNT and CDR2 YENEEA. The CDR3 length is 15 residues.

The sequenced sample consisted of PBMCs or T cells enriched from blood (not recorded which). The receptor was isolated from a man between 40 and 49 years old in a cohort exposed to, infected with or recovered from COVID-19 (not recorded which). The chain uses TRBV11-3 and TRBJ1-1, with 8 bases identical to TRBD1. The CDR3 bases are TGTGCCAGCAGCCACGGACAGGGAAGGAACACTGAAGCTTTCTTT. Translated, it gives CASSHGQGRNTEAFF.